The T cell receptor beta chain described here comes from a study of T cell clones after liver transplantation. Broader study findings: Post-transplant time points were not standardized, so conclusions are preliminary.

Assay used: immunoSEQ multiplex PCR; TCRdb lists only in-frame clones, some missing. The table has roughly 100,000 clones, 82% seen once. Trimming left V 2 bases short and J 3 bases short, with 10 bases between. The length of the CDR3 is 14 residues. CDR1 and CDR2 from the germline V gene are SEHNR and FQNEAQ (reference sequence). Concerning this clone itself: Its matching antigen is unknown.

The chain links TRBV7-9 to TRBJ1-2; no clear D gene. This sample comprised CD4+ T cells from blood, obtained before liver transplant. This TCR came from a human donor who received a liver transplant. CDR3 nucleotide sequence: TGTGCCAGCAGCTTAATTCCGGGTCACTATGGCTACACCTTC. This encodes CASSLIPGHYGYTF.